A selection of T cell receptor beta chains follows, all from one sample in a study of cytomegalovirus exposure and HLA in healthy donors. The method was immunoSEQ multiplex PCR; TCRdb's version includes in-frame clones alone and lacks a portion of them. The sample has more than 250,000 clones, roughly 89% seen once. Sequenced sample: PBMCs. These receptors were collected from a woman younger than 35 in good health and CMV-seronegative. Both conserved end residues are trimmed from each CDR3. The order of the fields is V gene, J gene, CDR3 protein.

>TRBV13|TRBJ2-5
ASSLGAEKETQY
>TRBV25-1|TRBJ2-1
ASSESQGYYNEQF
>TRBV5-1|-
ASSLGPTSGDEQY
>TRBV10-3|TRBJ2-5
AISSTNTGGETQY
>TRBV2|TRBJ2-3
ASMYGVLGTQY
>TRBV11-2|TRBJ1-1
ASSLGTGGLNTEAF
>TRBV5-1|TRBJ1-1
ASSHYPGDSEAF
>TRBV7-9|TRBJ2-5
ANSTTSPLASQETQY
>TRBV15|TRBJ1-4
ATSGGQGGLAFNEKLF
>TRBV27|TRBJ1-1
ASSLWSDTEAF
>TRBV7-3|TRBJ2-3
ASSLLAGATDTQY
>TRBV13|TRBJ2-7
ASSRTGDYEQY
>TRBV4-1|TRBJ2-3
ASSQDRGLAGGQDTQY
>TRBV28|TRBJ1-2
ASSLFPRVGPGYT
>TRBV5-1|TRBJ1-4
ASSLGAANEKLF
>TRBV29-1|TRBJ2-5
SAWTSGTSYQETQY
>TRBV9|TRBJ1-4
ASSVAGATNEKLF
>TRBV5-4|TRBJ2-7
ASSLGGTYEQY
>TRBV19|TRBJ2-1
ASNRQGDENEQF
>TRBV7-8|TRBJ1-5
ASSPHADTGGNQPQH
>TRBV6-5|TRBJ1-4
ASSQDREELF
>TRBV5-6|TRBJ2-1
ASSLGGGGQF
>TRBV19|TRBJ2-7
ASSSGTGDYEQY
>TRBV5-1|TRBJ2-2
ASSIDRVNTGELF
>TRBV18|TRBJ2-3
ASSPAGFTDTQY
>TRBV4-2|TRBJ1-5
ASSQALSRGQPQH
>TRBV6-5|TRBJ2-1
ASRADSRNEQF
>TRBV19|TRBJ1-1
ASSNDWTSQGLKAF
>TRBV10-3|TRBJ1-1
AISDVGLLNTEAF
>TRBV27|TRBJ1-6
ASSPGDRGNSPLH
>TRBV6-6|TRBJ2-1
ASSSPREEKNEQF
>TRBV5-6|TRBJ2-5
ASSVAGPQETQY
>TRBV7-6|TRBJ2-7
ASSLVPLLGSEQY
>TRBV2|TRBJ1-6
ASRLGQDFSPLH
>TRBV27|TRBJ2-1
ASSSSGQKQF